Listed below are T cell receptor beta chains from one sample, sequenced in a study of blood T cell repertoires in COVID-19. The table came from immunoSEQ multiplex PCR; TCRdb's copy has only in-frame clones and leaves some out. Here the sample spans about 270,000 clones, approximately 85% being singletons. Material for sequencing was peripheral blood. These receptors came from a woman between 65 and 79 years old with acute or convalescent COVID-19. The CDR3 runs from the conserved cysteine through the conserved F or W. D genes are given only for firm matches. Not all rows give a size; the values are once, few, many and, for expanded clones, a class.

TRBV5-1	TRBJ1-4	few	-	CASSLGQWTNEKLFF	TGCGCCAGCAGCTTGGGGCAGTGGACTAATGAAAAACTGTTTTTT
TRBV6-2/TRBV6-3	TRBJ2-1	-	-	CASSLRDFMSSYNEQFF	TGTGCCAGCAGCCTCCGGGACTTCATGAGCTCCTACAATGAGCAGTTCTTC
TRBV2	TRBJ1-1	-	-	CASSPQTGMNTEAFF	TGTGCCAGCAGTCCGCAGACAGGAATGAACACTGAAGCTTTCTTT
TRBV10-3	TRBJ1-1	-	-	CAISPPRSTGNTEAFF	TGTGCCATCTCCCCGCCCCGCTCAACAGGGAACACTGAAGCTTTCTTT
TRBV3-1/TRBV3-2	TRBJ1-1	-	-	CASSSPGMNTEAFF	TGTGCCAGCAGCTCACCGGGAATGAACACTGAAGCTTTCTTT
TRBV2	TRBJ1-3	-	-	CASSAGHRHGNTIYF	TGTGCCAGCAGTGCGGGACACCGACATGGAAACACCATATATTTT
TRBV2	TRBJ2-1	-	TRBD1	CASTGQGAYEQFF	TGTGCCAGCACGGGACAGGGGGCCTATGAGCAGTTCTTC
TRBV2	TRBJ1-1	-	-	CASNPRAENTEAFF	TGTGCCAGCAATCCCAGGGCAGAGAACACTGAAGCTTTCTTT
TRBV5-4	TRBJ2-3	-	-	CASSLGSDTDTQYF	TGTGCCAGCAGCTTGGGCAGTGACACAGATACGCAGTATTTT
TRBV5-1	TRBJ2-3	-	-	CASSLEDTNTDTQYF	TGCGCCAGCAGCTTGGAGGACACAAACACAGATACGCAGTATTTT
TRBV3-1/TRBV3-2	TRBJ2-4	-	-	CASSRQGRGAKNIQYF	TGTGCCAGCAGCCGACAGGGGCGGGGGGCCAAAAACATTCAGTACTTC
TRBV28	TRBJ2-3	-	TRBD1	CASSTRDRGITDTQYF	TGTGCCAGCAGTACCCGGGACAGGGGGATAACAGATACGCAGTATTTT
TRBV6-5	TRBJ2-3	-	-	CASGRTSTSTDTQYF	TGTGCCAGCGGTCGCACGTCAACTAGCACAGATACGCAGTATTTT
TRBV7-9	TRBJ1-5	-	TRBD1	CASSLTGDQPQHF	TGTGCCAGCAGCTTGACAGGGGATCAGCCCCAGCATTTT
TRBV7-6	TRBJ2-1	once	TRBD1	CASSSGTGGNNEQFF	TGTGCCAGCAGCTCCGGGACAGGGGGGAACAATGAGCAGTTCTTC
TRBV6-5	TRBJ2-2	-	-	CATLSGSGGELFF	TGTGCCACCCTTAGCGGCTCAGGCGGGGAGCTGTTTTTT
TRBV5-4	TRBJ2-1	-	-	CASTRDASRAYNEQFF	TGTGCCAGCACCAGGGATGCAAGCAGGGCCTACAATGAGCAGTTCTTC
TRBV30	TRBJ1-2	-	TRBD1	CAWSLDRGFYGYTF	TGTGCCTGGAGTCTCGACAGGGGCTTCTATGGCTACACCTTC
TRBV7-2	TRBJ2-3	-	TRBD1	CASSLRQGTDTQYF	TGTGCCAGCAGCTTGAGACAGGGAACAGATACGCAGTATTTT
TRBV6-5	TRBJ2-7	-	-	CASSPTHGDTYEQYF	TGTGCCAGCAGTCCTACTCACGGGGATACCTACGAGCAGTACTTC
TRBV25-1	TRBJ1-1	-	-	CASSDGGDTEAFF	TGTGCCAGCAGTGACGGAGGGGACACTGAAGCTTTCTTT
TRBV12-3/TRBV12-4	TRBJ1-2	-	-	CASSLFRNYGYTF	TGTGCCAGCAGTTTATTCAGAAACTATGGCTACACCTTC
TRBV7-2	TRBJ1-5	-	-	CASSLGGGHEGQPQHF	TGTGCCAGCAGCTTAGGAGGGGGACACGAAGGGCAGCCCCAGCATTTT
TRBV18	TRBJ2-5	-	-	CASSPSGRETQYF	TGTGCCAGCTCACCGTCCGGTCGGGAGACCCAGTACTTC
TRBV2	TRBJ2-2	-	TRBD1	CASSRPRQGPVSGELFF	TGTGCCAGCAGCCGCCCCCGACAGGGCCCCGTATCCGGGGAGCTGTTTTTT
TRBV27	TRBJ1-6	-	-	CASSTAGLSNSPLHF	TGTGCCAGCAGTACTGCGGGATTATCGAATTCACCCCTCCACTTT
TRBV4-1	TRBJ1-1	-	-	CASESRAGDTVEAFF	TGCGCCAGCGAATCGCGGGCAGGGGATACGGTTGAAGCTTTCTTT
TRBV20-1	TRBJ1-5	-	TRBD1	CSASVGQGFVQPQHF	TGCAGTGCTAGTGTGGGACAGGGCTTTGTACAGCCCCAGCATTTT
TRBV5-6	TRBJ1-5	-	-	CASSKRGGGSNQPQHF	TGTGCCAGCAGCAAACGGGGAGGGGGAAGCAATCAGCCCCAGCATTTT
TRBV4-1	TRBJ2-3	-	TRBD1	CASSQKPGQGVRDTQYF	TGCGCCAGCAGCCAGAAACCGGGACAGGGTGTCCGAGATACGCAGTATTTT
TRBV30	TRBJ1-2	once	-	CAWSVGANYGYTF	TGTGCCTGGTCGGTGGGAGCAAACTATGGCTACACCTTC
TRBV4-1	TRBJ1-5	-	TRBD1	CASSPLTGESQPQHF	TGCGCCAGCAGCCCCCTAACAGGGGAGAGTCAGCCCCAGCATTTT
TRBV6-5	TRBJ2-7	once	TRBD1	CASRPTGDEQYF	TGTGCCAGCAGACCTACAGGGGACGAGCAGTACTTC
TRBV7-2	TRBJ2-7	-	-	CASSRTGSSYEQYF	TGTGCCAGCAGCCGTACAGGGTCTAGCTACGAGCAGTACTTC
TRBV5-5	TRBJ1-4	-	-	CASSPLEAAGTWEKLFF	TGTGCCAGCAGCCCGCTTGAGGCTGCAGGGACATGGGAAAAACTGTTTTTT
TRBV27	TRBJ2-5	-	TRBD2	CASSLIATSGGFETQYF	TGTGCCAGCAGTTTAATAGCTACTAGCGGGGGCTTTGAGACCCAGTACTTC
TRBV24-1	TRBJ2-1	once	-	CATSAELSEQFF	TGTGCCACCAGTGCGGAGTTGAGTGAGCAGTTCTTC
TRBV7-2	TRBJ2-5	-	-	CASSFSGMNQETQYF	TGTGCCAGCAGCTTTAGCGGAATGAACCAAGAGACCCAGTACTTC
TRBV3-1/TRBV3-2	TRBJ1-1	-	-	CASTLTGNTEAFF	TGTGCCAGCACCCTGACAGGGAACACTGAAGCTTTCTTT
TRBV27	TRBJ2-7	many	TRBD1	CASRWSRDRVVYEQYF	TGTGCCAGCAGGTGGTCCCGGGACAGGGTGGTCTACGAGCAGTACTTC
TRBV5-4	TRBJ2-2	-	TRBD2	CASSLPGTKNTGELFF	TGTGCCAGCAGCCTTCCCGGGACTAAGAACACCGGGGAGCTGTTTTTT
TRBV14	TRBJ1-5	few	TRBD1	CASSPRGPGQPQHF	TGTGCCAGCAGCCCCAGGGGGCCTGGTCAGCCCCAGCATTTT
TRBV29-1	TRBJ1-1	once	TRBD1	CSVQRTGGNTEAFF	TGCAGCGTCCAAAGAACAGGGGGGAACACTGAAGCTTTCTTT
TRBV19	TRBJ1-4	once	TRBD1	CASSPRDRSEKLFF	TGTGCCAGTAGTCCCCGGGACAGGTCTGAAAAACTGTTTTTT
TRBV14	TRBJ1-2	-	-	CASSHWAGVRRYGYTF	TGTGCCAGCAGCCACTGGGCAGGGGTACGTAGGTATGGCTACACCTTC
TRBV6-1	TRBJ1-2	-	-	CASSEAGGYGYTF	TGTGCCAGCAGTGAAGCAGGCGGCTATGGCTACACCTTC
TRBV14	TRBJ1-4	-	-	CASSHEQGTNEKLFF	TGTGCCAGCAGCCACGAACAGGGTACTAATGAAAAACTGTTTTTT
TRBV30	TRBJ1-1	-	TRBD1	CAWRRQGNTEAFF	TGTGCCTGGAGAAGACAGGGCAACACTGAAGCTTTCTTT
TRBV4-1	TRBJ1-2	few	-	CASSQPDAGYGYTF	TGCGCCAGCAGCCAACCAGACGCGGGCTATGGCTACACCTTC
TRBV2	TRBJ1-1	few	TRBD1	CASSRQGADTEAFF	TGTGCCAGCAGCCGACAGGGAGCGGACACTGAAGCTTTCTTT
TRBV7-8	TRBJ1-2	-	TRBD1	CASSPIRQGSGGYTF	TGTGCCAGCAGCCCCATCAGACAGGGGTCGGGGGGCTACACCTTC